This entry describes one T cell receptor beta chain. Its antigen is undetermined. This entry belongs to a study of CD8 T cells in ankylosing spondylitis. Points from the study as a whole: Some of the motif variants had earlier been found in reactive arthritis patients' fluid and blood. The disease-linked clones had a CD8+ phenotype and low blood frequencies.

Researchers built TCR beta libraries using quantitative 5'-RACE with molecular barcodes. TCRdb re-derived calls from the 5' RACE reads in MiXCR, one entry per CDR3 protein. The profile covers fewer than 250,000 distinct CDR3 sequences, with about 11% appearing a single time and about 2.5% taken by the ten largest. The sequenced sample was blood, either unsorted or a sorted T cell fraction (not recorded which). The sequence derives from a male donor with ankylosing spondylitis or in good health (not recorded which).

The CDR3 sequence is CASSIGQGTETQYF. DNA for the CDR3: TGCGCCAGCAGCATTGGACAGGGTACAGAGACCCAGTACTTC. The V and J genes are TRBV5-1 and TRBJ2-5; 8 bases align to TRBD1. The CDR3 totals 14 residues. V shed 4 bases, J shed 4 bases, and the junction held 6 bases outside the gene matches. CDR1 SGHRS and CDR2 YFSETQ come from the germline V gene.